This TCR beta chain is drawn from a study of T cell repertoires in cytomegalovirus infection. CDR1 and CDR2 from the germline V gene are MNHNS and SASEGT. V lost 6 bases to trimming and J lost 2 bases; unmatched junction nucleotides: 6. The CDR3 consists of 15 residues. Using its own MiXCR run on the reads, TCRdb lists one record per CDR3 protein. Of under 300,000 distinct CDR3 sequences in the sample, roughly 12% were seen once. The sample holds a few counts of this clonotype. Material: PBMCs. The TCR sequence derives from a human donor in good health (CMV status not recorded). Some clones in this sample may be carry-over from other donors' samples. The chain has TRBV6-1 and TRBJ2-7, with TRBD2 matching over 11 bases. The CDR3 protein is CASRHTSGSTYEQYF. CDR3 DNA sequence: TGTGCCAGCAGACATACTAGCGGGAGTACCTACGAGCAGTACTTC.